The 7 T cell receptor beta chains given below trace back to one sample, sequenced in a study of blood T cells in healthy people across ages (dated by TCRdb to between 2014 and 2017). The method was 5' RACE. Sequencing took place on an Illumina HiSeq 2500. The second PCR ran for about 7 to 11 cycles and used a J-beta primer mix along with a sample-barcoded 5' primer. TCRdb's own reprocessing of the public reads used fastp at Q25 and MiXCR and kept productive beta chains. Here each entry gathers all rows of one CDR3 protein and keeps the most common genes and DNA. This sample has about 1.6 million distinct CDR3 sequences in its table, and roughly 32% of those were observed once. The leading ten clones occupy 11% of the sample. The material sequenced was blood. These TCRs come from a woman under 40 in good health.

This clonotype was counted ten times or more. This chain's CDR3 is CASSFHGQNNGYEQYF. The CDR3 DNA sequence: TGTGCCAGCAGTTTCCACGGACAGAATAATGGATACGAGCAGTACTTC. V usage is TRBV28 and J usage is TRBJ2-7; perhaps TRBD1 as D (6 bases). CDR3 size: 16 residues. Trimming took 3 bases from V and 4 from J, leaving 19 bases between them. Germline CDR1 and CDR2: MDHEN and SYDVKM. The whole variable domain, filled in from reference TRBV28 and TRBJ2-7, reads DVKVTQSSRYLVKRTGEKVFLECVQDMDHENMFWYRQDPGLGLRLIYFSYDVKMKEKGDIPEGYSVSREKKERFSLILESASTNQTSMYLCASSFHGQNNGYEQYFGPGTRLTVT.

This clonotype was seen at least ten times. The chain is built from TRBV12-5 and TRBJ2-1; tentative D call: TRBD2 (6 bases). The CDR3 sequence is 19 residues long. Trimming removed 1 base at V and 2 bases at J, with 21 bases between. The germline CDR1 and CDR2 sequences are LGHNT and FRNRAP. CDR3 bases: TGTGCTAGTGGTTTGGCCGCGGGGTCGGGGAGAGGGACCTACAATGAGCAGTTCTTC. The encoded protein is CASGLAAGSGRGTYNEQFF.

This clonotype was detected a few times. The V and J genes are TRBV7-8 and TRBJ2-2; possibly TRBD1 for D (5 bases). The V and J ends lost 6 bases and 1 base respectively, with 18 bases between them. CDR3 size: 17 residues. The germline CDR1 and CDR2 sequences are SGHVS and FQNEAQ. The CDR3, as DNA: TGTGCCAGCAGGGACAAGTCGACTCTAGGGAACACCGGGGAGCTGTTTTTT. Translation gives CASRDKSTLGNTGELFF. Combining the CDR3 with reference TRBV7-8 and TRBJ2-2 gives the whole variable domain GAGVSQSPRYKVAKRGQDVALRCDPISGHVSLFWYQQALGQGPEFLTYFQNEAQLDKSGLPSDRFFAERPEGSVSTLKIQRTQQEDSAVYLCASRDKSTLGNTGELFFGEGSRLTVL.

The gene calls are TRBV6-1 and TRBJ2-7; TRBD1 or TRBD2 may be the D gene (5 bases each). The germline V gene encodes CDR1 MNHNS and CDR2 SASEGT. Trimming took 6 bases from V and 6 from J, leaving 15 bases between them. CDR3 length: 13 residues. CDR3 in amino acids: CASRVTGPSEQYF. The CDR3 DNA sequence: TGTGCCAGCAGGGTGACGGGGCCGTCCGAGCAGTACTTC.

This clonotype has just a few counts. CDR3 in amino acids: CASSLAPSTIEQFF. The CDR3 DNA reads TGCGCCAGCAGCTTGGCTCCGAGCACAATTGAGCAGTTCTTC. V is TRBV5-1 and J is TRBJ2-1; D not resolved. This CDR3 comprises 14 residues. Germline CDR1 reads SGHRS; CDR2 reads YFSETQ. V was shortened by 0 bases and J by 9 bases, with 13 bases between the two germline ends. Full variable domain (outside the CDR3, taken from reference TRBV5-1 and TRBJ2-1): KAGVTQTPRYLIKTRGQQVTLSCSPISGHRSVSWYQQTPGQGLQFLFEYFSETQRNKGNFPGRFSGRQFSNSRSEMNVSTLELGDSALYLCASSLAPSTIEQFFGPGTRLTVL.

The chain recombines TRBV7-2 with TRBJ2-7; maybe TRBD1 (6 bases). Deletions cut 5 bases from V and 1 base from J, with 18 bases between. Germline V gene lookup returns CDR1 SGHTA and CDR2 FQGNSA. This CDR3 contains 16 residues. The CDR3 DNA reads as TGTGCCAGCAGCCCCCGCCCCGGGACAAGATCCTACGAGCAGTACTTC. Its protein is CASSPRPGTRSYEQYF.

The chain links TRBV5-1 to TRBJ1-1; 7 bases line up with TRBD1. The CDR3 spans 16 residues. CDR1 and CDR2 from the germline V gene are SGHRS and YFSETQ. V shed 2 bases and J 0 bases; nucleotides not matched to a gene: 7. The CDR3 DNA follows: TGCGCCAGCAGCTTCAGACAGGGTGGGTTGAACACTGAAGCTTTCTTT. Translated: CASSFRQGGLNTEAFF.